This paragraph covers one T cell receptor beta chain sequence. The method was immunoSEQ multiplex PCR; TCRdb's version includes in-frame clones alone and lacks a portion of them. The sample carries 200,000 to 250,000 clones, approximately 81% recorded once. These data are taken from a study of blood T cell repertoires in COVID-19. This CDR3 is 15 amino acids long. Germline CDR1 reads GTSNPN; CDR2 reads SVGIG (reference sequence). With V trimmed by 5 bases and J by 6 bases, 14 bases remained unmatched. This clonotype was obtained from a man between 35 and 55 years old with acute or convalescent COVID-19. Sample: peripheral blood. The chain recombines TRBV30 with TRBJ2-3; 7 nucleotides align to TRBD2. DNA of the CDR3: TGTGCCTGGGGAAGGGGTAGCGGGCTGGGGGATACGCAGTATTTT. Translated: CAWGRGSGLGDTQYF.